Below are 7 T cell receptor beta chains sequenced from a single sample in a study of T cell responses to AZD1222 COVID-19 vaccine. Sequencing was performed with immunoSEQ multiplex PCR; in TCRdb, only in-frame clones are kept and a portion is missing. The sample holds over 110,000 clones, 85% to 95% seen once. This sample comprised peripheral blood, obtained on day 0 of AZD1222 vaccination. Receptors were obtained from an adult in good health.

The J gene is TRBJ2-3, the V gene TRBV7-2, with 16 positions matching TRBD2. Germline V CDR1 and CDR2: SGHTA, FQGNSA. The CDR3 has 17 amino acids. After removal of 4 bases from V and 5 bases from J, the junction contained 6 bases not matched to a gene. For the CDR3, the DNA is TGTGCCAGCAGCTACCCGGGACTAGCGGGGGGGCAAGATACGCAGTATTTT. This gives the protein CASSYPGLAGGQDTQYF.

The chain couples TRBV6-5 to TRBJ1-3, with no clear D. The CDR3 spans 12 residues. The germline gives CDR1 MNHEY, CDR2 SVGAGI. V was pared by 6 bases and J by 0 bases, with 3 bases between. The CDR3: CASSVSGNTIYF. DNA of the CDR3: TGTGCCAGCAGCGTCTCTGGAAACACCATATATTTT.

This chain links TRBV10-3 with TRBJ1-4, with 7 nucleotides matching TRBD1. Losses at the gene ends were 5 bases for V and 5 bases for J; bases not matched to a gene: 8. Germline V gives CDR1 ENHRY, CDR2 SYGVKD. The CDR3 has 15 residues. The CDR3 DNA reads TGTGCCATCAGTAAATCGACAGGGAGGAATGAAAAACTGTTTTTT. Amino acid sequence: CAISKSTGRNEKLFF.

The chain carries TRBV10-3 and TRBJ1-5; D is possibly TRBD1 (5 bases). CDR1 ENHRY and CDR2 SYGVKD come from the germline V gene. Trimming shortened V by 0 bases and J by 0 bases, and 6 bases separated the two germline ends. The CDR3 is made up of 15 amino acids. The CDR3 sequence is CAISESGDSNQPQHF. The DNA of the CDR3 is TGTGCCATCAGTGAGTCGGGGGATAGCAATCAGCCCCAGCATTTT.

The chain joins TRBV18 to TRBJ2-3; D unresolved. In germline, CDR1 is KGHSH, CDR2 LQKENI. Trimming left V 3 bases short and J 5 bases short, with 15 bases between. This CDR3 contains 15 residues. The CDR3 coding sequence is TGTGCCAGCTCACCGGAGACTGTTGAAGGAGATACGCAGTATTTT. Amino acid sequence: CASSPETVEGDTQYF.

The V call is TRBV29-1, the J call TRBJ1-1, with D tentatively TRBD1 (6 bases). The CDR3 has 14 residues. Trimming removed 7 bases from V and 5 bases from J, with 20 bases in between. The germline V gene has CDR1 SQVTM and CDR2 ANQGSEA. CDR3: CSGYRAGWKTEAFF. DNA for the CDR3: TGCAGCGGATACAGGGCCGGGTGGAAAACTGAAGCTTTCTTT.

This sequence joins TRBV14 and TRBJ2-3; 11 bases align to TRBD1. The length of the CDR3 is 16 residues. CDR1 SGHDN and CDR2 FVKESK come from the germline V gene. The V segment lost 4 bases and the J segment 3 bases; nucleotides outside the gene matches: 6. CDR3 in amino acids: CASSPGTGGGTDTQYF. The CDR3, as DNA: TGTGCCAGCAGCCCCGGGACAGGGGGGGGTACAGATACGCAGTATTTT. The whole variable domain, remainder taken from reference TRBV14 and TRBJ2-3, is EAGVTQFPSHSVIEKGQTVTLRCDPISGHDNLYWYRRVMGKEIKFLLHFVKESKQDESGMPNNRFLAERTGGTYSTLKVQPAELEDSGVYFCASSPGTGGGTDTQYFGPGTRLTVL.